The T cell receptor (beta chain) under discussion was sequenced for a study of T cell changes during pregnancy in multiple sclerosis. Looked up from germline, CDR1 is MDHEN and CDR2 is SYDVKM. Between the trimmed V and J ends, which lost 6 bases and 8 bases, there was a span of 8 bases. The CDR3 is 11 amino acids. Profiled with immunoSEQ multiplex PCR; TCRdb holds only in-frame clones, not every one. The sample records about 89,000 clones, just under 95% being singletons. The starting material was peripheral blood, obtained in the third trimester of pregnancy. This TCR came from a female donor with multiple sclerosis, enrolled in a pregnancy study. The chain has TRBV28 and TRBJ2-1, with unresolved D. The CDR3 sequence is CASSLRDEQFF. The CDR3 DNA sequence: TGTGCCAGCAGCCTACGGGATGAGCAGTTCTTC.